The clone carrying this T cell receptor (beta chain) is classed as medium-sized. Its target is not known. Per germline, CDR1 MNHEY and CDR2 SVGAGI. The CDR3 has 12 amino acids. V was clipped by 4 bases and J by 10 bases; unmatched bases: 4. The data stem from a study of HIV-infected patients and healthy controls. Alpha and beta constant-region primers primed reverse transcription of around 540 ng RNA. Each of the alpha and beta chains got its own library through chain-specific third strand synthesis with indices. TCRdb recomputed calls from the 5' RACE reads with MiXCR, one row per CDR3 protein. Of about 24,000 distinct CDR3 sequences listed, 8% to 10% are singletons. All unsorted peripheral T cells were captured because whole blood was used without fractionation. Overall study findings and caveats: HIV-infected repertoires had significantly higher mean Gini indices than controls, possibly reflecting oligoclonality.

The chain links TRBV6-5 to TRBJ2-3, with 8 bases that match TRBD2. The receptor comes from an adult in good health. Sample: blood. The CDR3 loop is CASSSGGGAQYF. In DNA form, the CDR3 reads TGTGCCAGCAGTTCCGGGGGGGGTGCGCAGTATTTT.